Shown below are 9 T cell receptor beta chains from a single sample sequenced in a study of OX40 agonist ivuxolimab in advanced cancers. Some clones are missing from TCRdb's copy, which holds only in-frame ones; the method was immunoSEQ multiplex PCR. The table lists about 76,000 clones, 65% to 90% of them singletons, with roughly 3.1% in the top ten. The sample was CD4+ or CD8+ T cells sorted from blood, taken in a trial of the OX40 agonist ivuxolimab. The receptors originated from an adult with an advanced solid tumor such as melanoma, head and neck, liver or kidney cancer.

The chain couples TRBV19 to TRBJ1-2, with a weak D call TRBD1 (5 bases). The CDR3 extends over 13 amino acids. V was clipped by 6 bases and J by 6 bases, with 14 bases between them. The germline CDR1 and CDR2 sequences are LNHDA and SQIVND (reference sequence). CDR3 DNA: TGTGCCAGTAGCCGGCAGGGTTTCGATGGCTACACCTTC. It codes for CASSRQGFDGYTF.

The genes are TRBV29-1 and TRBJ1-1; D is unclear. Germline V gives CDR1 SQVTM, CDR2 ANQGSEA. This CDR3 has 10 residues. V lost 5 bases and J 0 bases, leaving 1 base between the germline ends. The CDR3 bases are TGCAGCGTTCTGAACACTGAAGCTTTCTTT. The encoded protein is CSVLNTEAFF.

The rearrangement uses TRBV19 and TRBJ1-3, with a tentative D call TRBD1 (6 bases). V lost 5 bases to trimming and J lost 2 bases, with 16 bases between them. The CDR3 runs 16 residues. Germline V gene lookup returns CDR1 LNHDA and CDR2 SQIVND (reference sequence). The CDR3, as DNA: TGTGCCAGTAGTTCGAAGCGGGACATAACTGGAAACACCATATATTTT. It encodes CASSSKRDITGNTIYF.

This chain uses TRBV7-8 with TRBJ1-2; 10 bases align to TRBD1. CDR3 size: 17 residues. V lost 2 bases and J lost 1; bases outside the gene matches: 7. Germline V gene lookup returns CDR1 SGHVS and CDR2 FQNEAQ. The CDR3 coding sequence is TGTGCCAGCAGCTTAATGGGCGGGACAGGGGTTAACTATGGCTACACCTTC. Translating it yields CASSLMGGTGVNYGYTF.

This clone has only one observation. The chain has TRBV6-5 and TRBJ2-4, with a possible D match to TRBD1 (6 bases). Germline assignment: CDR1 MNHEY and CDR2 SVGAGI. With 4 bases removed from V and 6 bases from J, the gap between germline ends came to 7 bases. There are 12 residues in the CDR3. The CDR3 nucleotides read TGTGCCAGCAGTTCACAGGGAAACATTCAGTACTTC. It translates to CASSSQGNIQYF.

This clone was observed once. The chain recombines TRBV7-2 with TRBJ1-1; D is unclear. Germline loops: CDR1 SGHTA, CDR2 FQGNSA. With 6 bases removed from V and 2 bases from J, the gap between germline ends came to 10 bases. The CDR3 sequence is 13 residues long. CDR3 nucleotides: TGTGCCAGCAGGCCTTCAGCTAACACTGAAGCTTTCTTT. Residues: CASRPSANTEAFF.

This clone came up a few times. This chain connects TRBV18 to TRBJ1-2; D possibly corresponds to TRBD1 (6 bases). Germline CDR1 is KGHSH and CDR2 is LQKENI. V lost 2 bases, J lost 7 bases, and 14 bases lay in between. This CDR3 has 14 amino acids. CDR3 region: CASSPAGEGGGYTF. The CDR3 DNA reads TGTGCCAGCTCACCAGCAGGGGAAGGAGGTGGCTACACCTTC.

The V and J genes are TRBV6-5 and TRBJ2-7; D perhaps matches TRBD2 (5 bases). The CDR3 is 13 amino acids. In germline, CDR1 is MNHEY, CDR2 SVGAGI. V was trimmed by 1 base and J by 9 bases, leaving 13 bases between them. CDR3 loop: CASSYYTGEWQYF. CDR3 nucleotide sequence: TGTGCCAGCAGTTACTACACCGGGGAATGGCAGTACTTC.

The rearrangement links TRBV5-8 to TRBJ1-1; tentative D call: TRBD1 (5 bases). Trimming left V 4 bases short and J 5 bases short, with 15 bases between. The germline V gene encodes CDR1 SGHTS and CDR2 YDEGEE. The length of the CDR3 is 14 residues. The DNA of the CDR3 is TGTGCCAGCAGCCCATTACGGGGGGGGACTGAAGCTTTCTTT. Translating it yields CASSPLRGGTEAFF.